This TCR beta chain derives from a study of immune characterization of retroperitoneal liposarcoma. CDR1 is SGHAT and CDR2 is FQNNGV in the germline V gene. The CDR3 sequence is 12 residues long. Deletions cut 4 bases from V and 3 bases from J, with 3 bases between. From the PCR reads, TCRdb called clonotypes with MiXCR, one entry per CDR3 protein. Of thousands of distinct CDR3 sequences listed, 40% to 45% are singletons. In its sample, this clonotype is medium-sized. Sequenced input: tumor tissue. This receptor was taken from a male donor with retroperitoneal liposarcoma. The gene calls are TRBV11-2 and TRBJ2-2; no clear D gene. The CDR3 DNA sequence: TGTGCCAGCAGCTGGGACACCGGGGAGCTGTTTTTT. Translated, it gives CASSWDTGELFF.